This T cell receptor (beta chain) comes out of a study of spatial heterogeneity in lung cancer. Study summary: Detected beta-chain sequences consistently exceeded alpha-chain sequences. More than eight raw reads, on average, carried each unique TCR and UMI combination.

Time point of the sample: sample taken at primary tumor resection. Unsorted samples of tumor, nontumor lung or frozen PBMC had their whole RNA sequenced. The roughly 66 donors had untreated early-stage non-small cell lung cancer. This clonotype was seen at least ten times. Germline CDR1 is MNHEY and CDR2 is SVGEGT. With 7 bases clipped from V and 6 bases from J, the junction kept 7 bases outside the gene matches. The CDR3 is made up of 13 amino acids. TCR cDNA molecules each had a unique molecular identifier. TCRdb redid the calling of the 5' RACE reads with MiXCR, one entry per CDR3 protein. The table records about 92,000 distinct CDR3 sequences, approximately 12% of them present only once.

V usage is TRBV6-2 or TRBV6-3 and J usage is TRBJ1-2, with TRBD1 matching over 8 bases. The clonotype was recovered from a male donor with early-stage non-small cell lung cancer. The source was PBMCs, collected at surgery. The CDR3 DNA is TGTGCCAGCACCCCCAGGGGGCAAGATGGCTACACCTTC. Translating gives CASTPRGQDGYTF.